Below are 25 T cell receptor beta chains sequenced from a single sample in a study of T cells in Graves' hyperthyroidism and ophthalmopathy. Template material for amplifying TCR beta CDR3 regions consisted of RNA transcripts. The primer set for the first-round RT-PCR of the TCR CDR3 was HTBI. TCRdb analysed the multiplex PCR reads with MiXCR anew, one entry per CDR3 protein. This sample has 600,000 or so distinct CDR3 sequences, with 13% to 15% found just once. Sequenced input: blood. Every receptor here comes from a woman between 50 and 59 years old with Graves' ophthalmopathy.

This chain links TRBV4-1 with TRBJ2-3; D is perhaps TRBD2 (6 bases). The germline V and J ends were trimmed by 4 bases and 2 bases, with 13 bases remaining between them. This CDR3 is built from 15 residues. The germline gives CDR1 MGHRA, CDR2 YSYEKL. CDR3 sequence reads: CASSPGLPTTDTQYF. The DNA of the CDR3 is TGCGCCAGCAGCCCGGGACTTCCCACCACAGATACGCAGTATTTT.

In its sample, this clonotype was seen many times. The chain couples TRBV7-3 to TRBJ1-1; D is uncertain. Looked up from germline, CDR1 is SGHTA and CDR2 is FQGTGA. V dropped 1 base and J dropped 11 bases, with 14 bases sitting between them. The CDR3 runs 13 residues. CDR3 in DNA: TGTGCCAGCAGCTTAAGTATTCGGCAGAGGGCTTTCTTT. It translates to CASSLSIRQRAFF.

The V and J genes are TRBV4-3 and TRBJ2-7; possible D gene TRBD2, 6 bases. V lost 3 bases to trimming and J lost 5 bases, with 17 bases between them. The CDR3 runs to 15 residues. Germline CDR1 is LGHNA and CDR2 is YSLEER. As DNA, the CDR3 is TGCGCCAGCAGCCATTCGGGCGGCGGGACGGACGAGCAGTACTTC. It is translated as CASSHSGGGTDEQYF.

This chain links TRBV7-2 with TRBJ1-5; D uncertain. This CDR3 comprises 15 residues. Between the trimmed V and J ends, which lost 0 bases and 6 bases, there was a span of 12 bases. Germline-derived CDR1 and CDR2 are SGHTA and FQGNSA. The CDR3 bases are TGTGCCAGCAGCTTAGCGCTTGGGCAGAGTCAGCCCCAGCATTTT. Amino acids: CASSLALGQSQPQHF.

The gene calls are TRBV7-3 and TRBJ2-6; D may be TRBD1 or TRBD2 (5 bases each). Trimming took 5 bases from V and 0 from J, leaving 14 bases between them. Germline V lookup: CDR1 SGHTA, CDR2 FQGTGA. The CDR3 extends over 17 amino acids. This CDR3 is CASSPRGASSGANVLTF. The CDR3 nucleotides are TGTGCCAGCAGCCCCCGAGGGGCTTCCTCTGGGGCCAACGTCCTGACTTTC. The variable domain in full, with the rest retrieved from reference TRBV7-3 and TRBJ2-6, is GAGVSQTPSNKVTEKGKYVELRCDPISGHTALYWYRQSLGQGPEFLIYFQGTGAADDSGLPNDRFFAVRPEGSVSTLKIQRTERGDSAVYLCASSPRGASSGANVLTFGAGSRLTVL.

This clonotype was counted once. J is TRBJ2-5 and V is TRBV2; D is unclear. This CDR3 has 15 amino acids. Trimming pared 6 bases from V and 2 bases from J, leaving 16 bases between. Germline values: CDR1 SNHLY, CDR2 FYNNEI. The CDR3 coding sequence is TGTGCCAGCAGGAGGACCGGCTGGAATCAAGAGACCCAGTACTTC. It codes for CASRRTGWNQETQYF.

For the CDR3, the DNA is TGTGCCAGCAGTCGGACACCAAATAGCAATCAGCCCCAGCATTTT. Amino acids: CASSRTPNSNQPQHF. The chain uses TRBV27 and TRBJ1-5; a weak D match, TRBD1 (5 bases). CDR3 size: 15 residues. V was shortened by 5 bases and J by 0 bases, with 11 bases between the two germline ends. From germline, CDR1 is MNHEY and CDR2 SMNVEV (reference sequence).

Many counts were recorded for this clonotype. This rearrangement joins TRBV27 to TRBJ2-3; possibly TRBD1 or TRBD2 for D (5 bases each). The V gene's germline CDR1 is MNHEY and CDR2 SMNVEV (reference sequence). The CDR3 has 17 residues. Deletions cut 3 bases from V and 0 bases from J, with 16 bases between. The CDR3 DNA is TGTGCCAGCAGTTTCCTCAACAAGGGGACCAGCACAGATACGCAGTATTTT. This codes for CASSFLNKGTSTDTQYF.

This clonotype has ten or more counts. The chain joins TRBV7-9 to TRBJ2-1; D is tentatively TRBD1 or TRBD2 (5 bases each). Germline loops: CDR1 SEHNR, CDR2 FQNEAQ (reference sequence). V lost 1 base and J lost 6, with 16 bases in between. The CDR3 runs 16 residues. CDR3 residues: CASSLVVGTGGNEQFF. In nucleotides, the CDR3 is TGTGCCAGCAGCTTAGTGGTAGGGACCGGTGGCAATGAGCAGTTCTTC.

This clonotype occurred a few times. The V gene is TRBV7-9, the J gene TRBJ1-2; D is uncertain. CDR1 SEHNR and CDR2 FQNEAQ come from the germline V gene (reference sequence). V was cut by 1 base and J by 5 bases, with 11 bases left in between. There are 14 residues in the CDR3. This CDR3 reads CASSLELAAYGYTF. CDR3 DNA sequence: TGTGCCAGCAGCTTAGAGTTGGCAGCATATGGCTACACCTTC.

The sample holds many counts of this clonotype. The V call is TRBV2, the J call TRBJ2-4, with D tentatively TRBD1 (5 bases). This CDR3 has 17 residues. V was shortened by 2 bases and J by 0 bases, with 14 bases between the two germline ends. Germline lookup yields CDR1 SNHLY and CDR2 FYNNEI. CDR3 amino acids: CASSEPAGPLAKNIQYF. The CDR3 DNA reads as TGTGCCAGCAGTGAACCGGCAGGGCCTCTAGCCAAAAACATTCAGTACTTC.

This clonotype occurred many times. The genes are TRBV18 and TRBJ2-5; 8 nucleotides match TRBD1. CDR1 is KGHSH, CDR2 LQKENI, per germline. This CDR3 has 16 residues. V dropped 2 bases and J dropped 4; count of bases not matched to a gene: 9. The CDR3 nucleotides read TGTGCCAGCTCACCAGACAGGACAGGGTCGAGAGAGACCCAGTACTTC. Its protein is CASSPDRTGSRETQYF.

A remark on this clonotype: This may arise from a read error, as a much more abundant clone is one base away. This chain links TRBV12-3 or TRBV12-4 with TRBJ2-5; 8 positions match TRBD2. This CDR3 is 16 amino acids long. The trim removed 3 bases at V and 4 bases at J, leaving 10 bases unmatched. The CDR3 loop is CASSFEAGGGRETQYF. For the CDR3, the DNA is TGTGCCAGCAGTTTCGAGGCGGGAGGCGGTCGAGAGACCCAGTACTTC.

A remark on this clonotype: The junction departs from germline at one end; a sequencing error may be responsible. The chain joins TRBV20-1 to TRBJ2-7; 10 bases fit TRBD2. Germline CDR1 DFQATT, CDR2 SNEGSKA (reference sequence). There are 13 residues in the CDR3. The CDR3 region is CSARDPASGSIHF. The CDR3 DNA reads TGCAGTGCTAGAGACCCAGCTAGCGGGAGCATTCACTTC.

The V gene is TRBV3-1, the J gene TRBJ2-1, with TRBD2 identical over 10 bases. Germline V gives CDR1 LGHDT, CDR2 YNNKEL (reference sequence). Trimming removed 1 base from V and 6 bases from J; junction bases left unmatched: 6. This CDR3 spans 16 amino acids. The chain's CDR3 is CASSQALAGVPNEQFF. Written as DNA, the CDR3 is TGTGCCAGCAGCCAAGCTCTAGCGGGAGTCCCCAATGAGCAGTTCTTC.

This clonotype was found many times. The gene calls are TRBV20-1 and TRBJ2-7; 7 positions match TRBD1. Germline CDR1 reads DFQATT; CDR2 reads SNEGSKA (reference sequence). The CDR3 consists of 13 residues. Trimming cost V 5 bases and J 2 bases; bases outside gene matches: 6. The CDR3 DNA sequence: TGCAGTGCTGAAACGGGACAGACCTACGAGCAGTACTTC. Encoded protein: CSAETGQTYEQYF.

This clonotype was recorded at least ten times. This rearrangement joins TRBV12-3 or TRBV12-4 to TRBJ2-2; the D gene is possibly TRBD2 (6 bases). The CDR3 is 15 residues long. The germline V and J ends were trimmed by 2 bases and 7 bases, with 14 bases remaining between them. The CDR3 DNA follows: TGTGCCAGCAGTTTAATCGGGGGAGCGAGCGGGGAGCTGTTTTTT. Its protein is CASSLIGGASGELFF.

The V gene is TRBV27, the J gene TRBJ2-1; 7 nucleotides line up with TRBD1. Per germline, CDR1 MNHEY and CDR2 SMNVEV (reference sequence). With 1 base clipped from V and 6 bases from J, the junction kept 9 bases outside the gene matches. CDR3 length equals 16 residues. CDR3 DNA sequence: TGTGCCAGCAGTTTATGGAAGGGGGCGTTCGGCAATGAGCAGTTCTTC. Its translation: CASSLWKGAFGNEQFF.

This clonotype was recorded at least ten times. The chain joins TRBV20-1 to TRBJ1-5, with 10 nucleotides matching TRBD1. With 3 bases clipped from V and 0 bases from J, the junction kept 11 bases outside the gene matches. Germline CDR1 reads DFQATT; CDR2 reads SNEGSKA (reference sequence). There are 18 residues in the CDR3. CDR3 amino acids: CSASEEDRGSYSNQPQHF. The CDR3 DNA reads as TGCAGTGCTAGTGAGGAGGACAGGGGGTCTTATAGCAATCAGCCCCAGCATTTT.

This clonotype was observed many times. The V call is TRBV9, the J call TRBJ2-7, with D perhaps being TRBD1 or TRBD2 (5 bases each). The germline gives CDR1 SGDLS, CDR2 YYNGEE. The CDR3 sequence is 16 residues long. V dropped 2 bases and J dropped 0 bases, with 15 bases sitting between them. CDR3 amino acids: CASSVNRDGDSYEQYF. In DNA, the CDR3 is TGTGCCAGCAGCGTTAACCGGGACGGAGACTCCTACGAGCAGTACTTC. Full variable domain (remainder filled in from reference TRBV9 and TRBJ2-7): DSGVTQTPKHLITATGQRVTLRCSPRSGDLSVYWYQQSLDQGLQFLIQYYNGEERAKGNILERFSAQQFPDLHSELNLSSLELGDSALYFCASSVNRDGDSYEQYFGPGTRLTVT.

This clonotype was seen many times. The rearrangement uses TRBV28 and TRBJ2-3; TRBD2 matches at 8 bases. The germline V gene encodes CDR1 MDHEN and CDR2 SYDVKM. The CDR3 is 15 residues long. Unmatched junction bases numbered 13, after V lost 6 bases and J lost 8 bases. The CDR3 sequence is CASSPHTGGPPTQYF. CDR3 DNA sequence: TGTGCCAGCAGCCCCCATACGGGAGGGCCACCTACGCAGTATTTT.

The chain links TRBV13 to TRBJ2-7; 7 bases match TRBD1. J gave up 2 bases and V 5 bases, and 12 bases lay outside the gene matches. The CDR3 runs 16 residues. Germline V CDR1 and CDR2: PRHDT, FYEKMQ (reference sequence). DNA for the CDR3: TGTGCCAGCAGCCCCCGGTCCGGGACAGAAGCCTACGAGCAGTACTTC. Amino acid sequence: CASSPRSGTEAYEQYF.

This clonotype appeared many times. The rearrangement links TRBV27 to TRBJ2-3; D may be TRBD2 (6 bases). The CDR3 covers 14 residues. Germline V gives CDR1 MNHEY, CDR2 SMNVEV (reference sequence). The V and J ends lost 5 bases and 5 bases respectively, with 14 bases between them. CDR3 loop: CASSPKLGGDTQYF. DNA of the CDR3: TGTGCCAGCAGTCCCAAATTGGGGGGAGATACGCAGTATTTT.

V is TRBV14 and J is TRBJ2-1; no clear D. Germline V gene lookup returns CDR1 SGHDN and CDR2 FVKESK. This CDR3 is 13 amino acids long. Trimming took off 0 bases at V and 9 bases at J, with 9 bases between the two ends. The CDR3, as DNA: TGTGCCAGCAGCCAAGATCTATCTCGTGAGCAGTTCTTC. Protein sequence: CASSQDLSREQFF.

The table lists this clonotype with many counts. This chain connects TRBV15 to TRBJ2-3, with a possible D match to TRBD2 (5 bases). Between the trimmed V and J ends, which lost 8 bases and 0 bases, there was a span of 9 bases. This CDR3 spans 13 amino acids. CDR1 LNHNV and CDR2 YYDKDF come from the germline V gene (reference sequence). The CDR3 DNA is TGTGCCACCTATAGCGTAAGCACAGATACGCAGTATTTT. It translates to CATYSVSTDTQYF.